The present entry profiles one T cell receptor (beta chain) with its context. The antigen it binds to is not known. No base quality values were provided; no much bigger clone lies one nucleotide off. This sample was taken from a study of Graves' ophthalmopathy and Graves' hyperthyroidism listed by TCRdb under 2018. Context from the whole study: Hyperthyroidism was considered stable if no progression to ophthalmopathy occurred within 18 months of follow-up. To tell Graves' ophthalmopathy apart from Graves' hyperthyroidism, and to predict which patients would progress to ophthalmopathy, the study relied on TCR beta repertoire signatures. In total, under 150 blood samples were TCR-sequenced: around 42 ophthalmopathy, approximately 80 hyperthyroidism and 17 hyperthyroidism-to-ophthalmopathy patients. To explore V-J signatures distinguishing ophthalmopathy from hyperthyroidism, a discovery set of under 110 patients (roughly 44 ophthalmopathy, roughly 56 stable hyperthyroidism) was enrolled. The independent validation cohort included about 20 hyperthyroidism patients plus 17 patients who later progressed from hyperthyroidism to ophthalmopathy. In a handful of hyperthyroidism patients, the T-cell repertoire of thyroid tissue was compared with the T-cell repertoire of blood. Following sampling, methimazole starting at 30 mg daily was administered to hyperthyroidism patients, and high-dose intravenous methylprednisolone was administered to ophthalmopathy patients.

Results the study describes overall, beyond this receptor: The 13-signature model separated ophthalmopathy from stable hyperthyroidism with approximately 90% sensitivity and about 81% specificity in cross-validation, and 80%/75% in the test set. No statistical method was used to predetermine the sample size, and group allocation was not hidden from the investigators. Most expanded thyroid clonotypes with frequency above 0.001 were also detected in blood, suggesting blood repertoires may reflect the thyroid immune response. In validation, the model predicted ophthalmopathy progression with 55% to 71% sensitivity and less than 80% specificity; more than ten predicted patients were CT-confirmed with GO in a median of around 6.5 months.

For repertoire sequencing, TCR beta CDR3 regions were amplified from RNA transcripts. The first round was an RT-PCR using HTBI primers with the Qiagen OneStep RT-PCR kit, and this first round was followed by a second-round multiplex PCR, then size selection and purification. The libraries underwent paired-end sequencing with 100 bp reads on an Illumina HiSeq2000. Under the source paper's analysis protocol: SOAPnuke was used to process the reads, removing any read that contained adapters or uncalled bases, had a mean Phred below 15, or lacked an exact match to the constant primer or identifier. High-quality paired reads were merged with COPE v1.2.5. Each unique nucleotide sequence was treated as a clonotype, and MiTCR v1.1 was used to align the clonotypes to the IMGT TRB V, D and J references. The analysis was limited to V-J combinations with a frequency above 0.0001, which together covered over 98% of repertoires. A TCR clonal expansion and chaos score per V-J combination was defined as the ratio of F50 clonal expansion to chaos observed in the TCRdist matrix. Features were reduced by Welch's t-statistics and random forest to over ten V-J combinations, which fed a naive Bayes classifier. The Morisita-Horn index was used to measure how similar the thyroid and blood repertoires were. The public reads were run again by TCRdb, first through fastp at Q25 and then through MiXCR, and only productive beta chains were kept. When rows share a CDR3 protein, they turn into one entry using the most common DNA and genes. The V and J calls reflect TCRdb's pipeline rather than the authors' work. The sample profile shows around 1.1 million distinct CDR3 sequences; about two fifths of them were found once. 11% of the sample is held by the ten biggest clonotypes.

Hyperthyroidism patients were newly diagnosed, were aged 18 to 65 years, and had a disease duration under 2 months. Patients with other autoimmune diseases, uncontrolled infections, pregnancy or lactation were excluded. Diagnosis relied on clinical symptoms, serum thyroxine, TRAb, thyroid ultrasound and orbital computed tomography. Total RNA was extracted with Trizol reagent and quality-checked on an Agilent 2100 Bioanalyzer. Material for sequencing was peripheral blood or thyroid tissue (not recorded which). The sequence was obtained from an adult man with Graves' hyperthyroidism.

The DNA sequence is as follows: TGTGCCAGCAGCTTCCAGTCGGCGGGTGAAAAACTGTTTTTT. Protein translation: CASSFQSAGEKLFF. Rearrangement joined TRBV7-2 to TRBJ1-4; the D segment cannot be called with confidence. Via the germline V gene, CDR1 is SGHTA and CDR2 FQGNSA. The junction carries 12 bases between V and J, which are trimmed by 3 bases and 7 bases respectively. The CDR3, from cysteine to phenylalanine, totals 14 residues. The only DNA kept is the CDR3, 42 bases in frame from the first base.